The subject of this entry is one TCR beta chain. Its antigen is still unknown. Trimming left V 8 bases short and J 0 bases short, with 8 bases between. CDR1 is LNHDA and CDR2 is SQIVND in the germline V gene (reference sequence). There are 13 residues in the CDR3. Blood was sampled at baseline, cycle 4 day 1, and cycle 7 day 1. These data come from a study of OX40 agonist ivuxolimab in advanced cancers. Generated by immunoSEQ multiplex PCR, the TCRdb table keeps only in-frame clones and is missing some. Of about 32,000 clones in the sample, roughly 80% are singletons; the top ten hold less than 25%. General study points: Dose levels from 0.1 to 3.0 mg/kg saw CD4+ and CD8+ blood T cells expand clonally by week 6.

The source of this sequence is an adult with an advanced solid tumor such as melanoma, head and neck, liver or kidney cancer. The V and J genes are TRBV19 and TRBJ1-3; D gene unclear. The sequences come from CD4+ or CD8+ T cells sorted from blood, collected in a trial of the OX40 agonist ivuxolimab. CDR3 loop: CASGGNSGNTIYF. The CDR3 region has the DNA TGTGCCAGTGGTGGGAACTCTGGAAACACCATATATTTT.